This T cell receptor (beta chain) stems from a study of vaccination and CD4 T cells after COVID-19. The wider study: The authors used overlapping spike peptides from SARS-CoV-2, HCoV-NL63, HCoV-OC43 and HCoV-229E to stimulate cells.

Treatment given: approximately 9-day PBMC culture with coronavirus spike peptide pools or control peptides (ViraFEST assay). The ViraFEST method relied on peptide pools to expand antigen-specific T cells, followed by TCR sequencing. This clonotype has just one count. The antigen is not known. Trimming shortened V by 0 bases and J by 4 bases, and 12 bases separated the two germline ends. This CDR3 is built from 15 residues. Germline loops: CDR1 MNHEY, CDR2 SVGAGI. Cultured CD4+ T-cell DNA underwent Oncomine TCR Beta short-read sequencing. Cultured CD4+ T cells were the source of extracted genomic DNA. One entry per CDR3 protein, called by TCRdb with MiXCR from the PCR reads. The sample consists of about 20,000 distinct CDR3 sequences, under 60% of them appearing once.

The receptor's source is a human donor who had recovered from COVID-19. This chain uses TRBV6-5 with TRBJ1-2; perhaps TRBD1 as D (5 bases). The sequenced sample consisted of CD4+ T cells from blood, cultured in vitro. This CDR3 is CASSYSEGLGYGYTF. The CDR3 DNA sequence: TGTGCCAGCAGTTACTCAGAGGGGTTGGGCTATGGCTACACCTTC.